This TCR beta chain was obtained from a study of breast tumors, draining lymph nodes, adjacent tissues. This CDR3 is built from 13 residues. V shed 6 bases and J shed 8 bases, with 16 bases lying between them. CDR1 is MNHEY and CDR2 is SVGAGI in the germline V gene. This clonotype was counted a few times. Its cognate antigen is unknown. This may arise from a read error, as a much more abundant clone is one base away. Overall study results and limits: Compared with lymph nodes, tumors were less diverse; compared with nontumor tissue, more. The lymph node origin of tumor T cells was framed as consistent with a hypothesis, not demonstrated.

TCRdb redid the calling of the multiplex PCR reads with MiXCR, one entry per CDR3 protein. The repertoire consists of about 140,000 distinct CDR3 sequences, with approximately 32% occurring once and the leading ten covering about 2.3%. Breast cancer patients provided tissue from their axillary draining lymph nodes. This chain connects TRBV6-5 to TRBJ1-2; no clear D gene. The source of this sequence is a female donor with breast cancer. Some clones in this sample may be carry-over from other donors' samples. The sequenced sample consisted of axillary lymph node tissue. CDR3 sequence (DNA): TGTGCCAGCAGGCCGGACGGCTCCTGGGGCTACACCTTC. This sequence encodes CASRPDGSWGYTF.